The entry below gives a single T cell receptor (beta chain) sequence along with its context. Antigen specificity is unknown. This entry belongs to a study of cytomegalovirus exposure and HLA in healthy donors. Looking at the study overall: It was reported in a later analysis that the same platform had been used for the 120 or so validation repertoires as for the 666 first-cohort repertoires.

Study-wide findings and caveats: First-cohort TCR clusters were later found to tend to co-occur in the roughly 130 validation repertoires. Researchers counted roughly 150 TCR beta chains as cytomegalovirus-associated.

Sequencing was performed with immunoSEQ multiplex PCR; in TCRdb, only in-frame clones are kept and a portion is missing. The sample lists 200,000 to 250,000 clones, 80% to 95% occurring once. The material sequenced was PBMCs. This TCR was recovered from a woman between 18 and 29 years old in good health and CMV-seronegative.

CDR3 in amino acids: CASSEVFMVQGTEAFF. The CDR3 nucleotides are TGCGCCAGCAGTGAGGTTTTTATGGTTCAGGGCACTGAAGCTTTCTTT. V gene TRBV10-2 combines with J gene TRBJ1-1, with D possibly being TRBD1 (5 bases). Trimming shortened V by 2 bases and J by 4 bases, and 17 bases separated the two germline ends. Germline V gene sequence: CDR1 WSHSY, CDR2 SAAADI. The CDR3 loop spans 16 amino acids.